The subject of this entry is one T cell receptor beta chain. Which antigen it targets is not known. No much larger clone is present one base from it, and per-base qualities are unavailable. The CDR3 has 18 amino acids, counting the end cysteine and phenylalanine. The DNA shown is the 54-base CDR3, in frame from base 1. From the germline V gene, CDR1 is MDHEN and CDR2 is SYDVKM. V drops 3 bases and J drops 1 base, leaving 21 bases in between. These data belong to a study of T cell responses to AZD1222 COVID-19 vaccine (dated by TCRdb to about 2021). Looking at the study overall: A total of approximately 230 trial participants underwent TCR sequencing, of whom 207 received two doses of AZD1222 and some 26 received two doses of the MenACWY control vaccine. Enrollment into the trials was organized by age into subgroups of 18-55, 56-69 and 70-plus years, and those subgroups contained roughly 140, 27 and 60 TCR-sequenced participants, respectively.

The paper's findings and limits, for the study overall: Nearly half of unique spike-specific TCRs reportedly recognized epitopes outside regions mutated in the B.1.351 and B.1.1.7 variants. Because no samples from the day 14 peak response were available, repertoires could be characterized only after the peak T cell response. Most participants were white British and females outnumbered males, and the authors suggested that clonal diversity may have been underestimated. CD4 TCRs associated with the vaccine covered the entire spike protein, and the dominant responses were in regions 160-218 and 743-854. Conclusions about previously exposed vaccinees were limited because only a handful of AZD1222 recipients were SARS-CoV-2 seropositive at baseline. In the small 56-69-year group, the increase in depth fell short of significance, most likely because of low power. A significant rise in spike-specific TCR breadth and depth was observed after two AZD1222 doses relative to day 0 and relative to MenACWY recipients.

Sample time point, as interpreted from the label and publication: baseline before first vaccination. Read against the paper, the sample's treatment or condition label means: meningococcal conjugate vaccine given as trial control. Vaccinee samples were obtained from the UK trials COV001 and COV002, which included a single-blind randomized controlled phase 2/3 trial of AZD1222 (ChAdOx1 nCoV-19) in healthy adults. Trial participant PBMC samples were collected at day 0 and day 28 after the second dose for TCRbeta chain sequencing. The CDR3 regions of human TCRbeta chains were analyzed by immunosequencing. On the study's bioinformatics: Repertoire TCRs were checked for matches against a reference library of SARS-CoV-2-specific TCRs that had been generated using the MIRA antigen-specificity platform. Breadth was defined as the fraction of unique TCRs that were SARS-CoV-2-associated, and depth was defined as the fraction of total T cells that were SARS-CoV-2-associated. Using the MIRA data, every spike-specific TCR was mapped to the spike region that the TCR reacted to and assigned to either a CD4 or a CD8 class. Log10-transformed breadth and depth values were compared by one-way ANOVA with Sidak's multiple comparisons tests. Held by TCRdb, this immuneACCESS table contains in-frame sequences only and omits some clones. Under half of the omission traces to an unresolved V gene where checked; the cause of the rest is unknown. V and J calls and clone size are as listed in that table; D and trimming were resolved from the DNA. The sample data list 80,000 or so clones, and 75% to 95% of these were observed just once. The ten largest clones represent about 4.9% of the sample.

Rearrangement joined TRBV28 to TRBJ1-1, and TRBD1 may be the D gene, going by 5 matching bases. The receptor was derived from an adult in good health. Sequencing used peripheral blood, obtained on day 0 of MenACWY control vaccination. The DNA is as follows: TGTGCCAGCAGTTTTCAATCTGTCGCGGGGCGGTCGAACACTGAAGCTTTCTTT. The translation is CASSFQSVAGRSNTEAFF.